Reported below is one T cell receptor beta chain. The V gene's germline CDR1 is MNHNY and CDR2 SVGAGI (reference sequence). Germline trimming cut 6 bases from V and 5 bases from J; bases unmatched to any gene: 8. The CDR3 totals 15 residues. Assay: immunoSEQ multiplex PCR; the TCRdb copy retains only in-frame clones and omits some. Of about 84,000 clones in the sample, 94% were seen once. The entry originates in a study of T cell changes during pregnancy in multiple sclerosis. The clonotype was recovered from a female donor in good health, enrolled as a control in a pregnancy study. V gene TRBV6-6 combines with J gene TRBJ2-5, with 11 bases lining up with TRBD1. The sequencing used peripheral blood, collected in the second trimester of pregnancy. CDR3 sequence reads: CASRRPGQGEETQYF. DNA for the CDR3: TGTGCCAGCAGACGACCGGGACAGGGGGAGGAGACCCAGTACTTC.